This is a list of T cell receptor beta chains from one sample in a study of early T cells in non-severe SARS-CoV-2 infection. TCRdb independently ran MiXCR on the 5' RACE reads; one entry per CDR3 protein. The sample carries tens of thousands of distinct CDR3 sequences, more than 7% recorded once. The source material was whole blood. These receptors all come from an adult who was a healthcare worker with PCR-confirmed SARS-CoV-2 infection or an uninfected control (not recorded which). Each CDR3 is given with its conserved first and last residue. D genes are given only for firm matches. The listing skips clone size in some rows; elsewhere it reads once, few, many or a size class.

length,D,V,size,J,DNA,CDR3
16,-,TRBV18,-,TRBJ2-1,TGTGCCAGCTCACCAAGAGTAGTTTTAGAGAGGGGTGAGCAGTTCTTC,CASSPRVVLERGEQFF
16,-,TRBV7-2,few,TRBJ2-2,TGTGCCAGCAGCCTCGCGAGGCTGGCGAACACCGGGGAGCTGTTTTTT,CASSLARLANTGELFF
13,TRBD2,TRBV20-1,-,TRBJ2-5,TGCAGTGTACGAACGGGAGGGCCAGAGACCCAGTACTTC,CSVRTGGPETQYF
16,TRBD2,TRBV6-5,few,TRBJ2-1,TGTGCCAGCAGTTCCTCTGGCGGGAGGAGGAACAATGAGCAGTTCTTC,CASSSSGGRRNNEQFF
13,-,TRBV9,few,TRBJ1-1,TGTGCCAGTACATCATGGGGCAGCACTGAAGCTTTCTTT,CASTSWGSTEAFF
14,-,TRBV3-1,few,TRBJ1-1,TGTGCCAGCAGCCAAGTAGTCGGTGACACTGAAGCTTTCTTT,CASSQVVGDTEAFF
12,-,TRBV6-2/TRBV6-3,few,TRBJ1-2,TGTGCCAGCAGTTCCCCGAGCCCGCGAGTCACCTTC,CASSSPSPRVTF
14,TRBD2,TRBV20-1,many,TRBJ2-1,TGCAGTGCTAGATTAGCGGGAGTGAGGAATGAGCAGTTCTTC,CSARLAGVRNEQFF
14,-,TRBV3-2,-,TRBJ2-5,TGTGCCAGCAGAGCCGGGACAGGGGAAGAGACCCAGTACTTC,CASRAGTGEETQYF
15,TRBD2,TRBV28,few,TRBJ2-7,TGTGCCAGCAGCCCTCCGGGAGGCCCCCTCTACGAGCAGTACTTC,CASSPPGGPLYEQYF
10,-,TRBV20-1,-,TRBJ1-4,TGCAGTGCTAGTGCAGGAAAACTGTTTTTT,CSASAGKLFF
15,-,TRBV9,-,TRBJ1-1,TGTGCCAGCAGCGTTGGGGGGCTGGGGCACACTGAAGCTTTCTTT,CASSVGGLGHTEAFF
15,-,TRBV5-1,-,TRBJ2-6,TGCGCCAGCAGCTTGTACAAATCCGGGGCCAACGTCCTGACTTTC,CASSLYKSGANVLTF
13,-,TRBV18,-,TRBJ2-5,TGTGCCAGCTCAATGGACTGGCAAGAGACCCAGTACTTC,CASSMDWQETQYF
18,TRBD2,TRBV29-1,-,TRBJ2-3,TGCAGCGTTGAAGACCTAGCGGGAGGGCCCTCTCGCACAGATACGCAGTATTTT,CSVEDLAGGPSRTDTQYF
15,TRBD2,TRBV10-3,-,TRBJ2-7,TGTGCCATCAGTGAAGATGGGACTAGCGGGAACGAGCAGTACTTC,CAISEDGTSGNEQYF
14,TRBD2,TRBV20-1,-,TRBJ2-3,TGCAGTGTTGCGCGGGAGTCAATCACAGATACGCAGTATTTT,CSVARESITDTQYF
16,TRBD2,TRBV9,few,TRBJ2-3,TGTGCCAGCAGCCAGAGAGCGGGAGGAGGCACAGATACGCAGTATTTT,CASSQRAGGGTDTQYF
11,-,TRBV29-1,many,TRBJ2-1,TGCAGCGTGACTAGGGACAATGAGCAGTTCTTC,CSVTRDNEQFF
15,TRBD2,TRBV4-1,many,TRBJ2-7,TGCGCCAGCAGCCTCGTGGGGCGGGAGGTCTACGAGCAGTACTTC,CASSLVGREVYEQYF
17,-,TRBV4-1,-,TRBJ2-6,TGCGCCAGCAGCCAAGGGCTTCTGCCCTCTGGGGCCAACGTCCTGACTTTC,CASSQGLLPSGANVLTF
14,-,TRBV7-6,many,TRBJ2-3,TGTGCCAGCAGCTTAGCCAGAAACACAGATACGCAGTATTTT,CASSLARNTDTQYF
14,-,TRBV28,many,TRBJ2-5,TGTGCCAGCAATGTTCCGGGGGTCCAAGAGACCCAGTACTTC,CASNVPGVQETQYF
16,-,TRBV7-9,few,TRBJ1-2,TGTGCCAGCAGCTTAGATTTGACTGGAGCTAACTATGGCTACACCTTC,CASSLDLTGANYGYTF
14,-,TRBV7-8,many,TRBJ2-1,TGTGCCAGCAGCTCAGCGGTAGGGAACAATGAGCAGTTCTTC,CASSSAVGNNEQFF
15,TRBD1,TRBV5-1,few,TRBJ1-2,TGCGCCAGCAGCTCTTTGGGACAGGGAAACTATGGCTACACCTTC,CASSSLGQGNYGYTF
13,TRBD1,TRBV28,many,TRBJ1-1,TGTGCCAGCAGCGCCGGACAGGGTGCCTTGGCTTTCTTT,CASSAGQGALAFF
15,TRBD1,TRBV27,many,TRBJ1-5,TGTGCCAGCAGTCCTCGACAGGGGATAAGTCAGCCCCAGCATTTT,CASSPRQGISQPQHF